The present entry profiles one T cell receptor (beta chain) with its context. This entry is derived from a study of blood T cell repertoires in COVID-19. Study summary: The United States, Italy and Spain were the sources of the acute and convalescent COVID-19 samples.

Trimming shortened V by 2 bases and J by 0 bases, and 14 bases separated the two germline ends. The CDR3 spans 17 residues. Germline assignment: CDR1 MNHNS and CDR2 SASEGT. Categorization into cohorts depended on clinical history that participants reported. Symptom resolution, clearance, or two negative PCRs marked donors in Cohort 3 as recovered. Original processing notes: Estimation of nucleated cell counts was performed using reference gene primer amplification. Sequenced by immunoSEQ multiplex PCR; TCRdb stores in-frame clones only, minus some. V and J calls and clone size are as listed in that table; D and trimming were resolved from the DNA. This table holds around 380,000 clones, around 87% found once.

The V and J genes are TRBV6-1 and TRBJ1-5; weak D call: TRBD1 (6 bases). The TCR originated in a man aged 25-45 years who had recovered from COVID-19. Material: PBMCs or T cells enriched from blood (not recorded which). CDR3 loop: CASSETGTPYSNQPQHF. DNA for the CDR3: TGTGCCAGCAGTGAAACGGGGACACCATATAGCAATCAGCCCCAGCATTTT.